Listed here are 30 T cell receptor beta chains from one sample, sequenced in a study of T-cell reconstitution after alpha-beta-depleted transplantation in children. The library targeted TCRbeta and was prepared with unique molecular identifiers. MiXCR, applied by TCRdb to the PCR reads, yields one record per CDR3 protein. The sample yields around 440,000 distinct CDR3 sequences, 15% to 20% seen once. The sequences come from PBMCs, mostly from graft donor cells, collected 360 days after TCRalphabeta/CD19-depleted stem cell transplant. These TCRs come from a boy under three years old who had a stem cell transplant for Wiskott-Aldrich syndrome, so the T cells may come from the graft donor.

This clonotype was counted between two and nine times. The chain uses TRBV3-1 and TRBJ2-1; D is uncertain. Trimming stripped 0 bases from V and 10 bases from J, with 4 bases between. The CDR3 totals 11 residues. Per the germline V gene, CDR1 is LGHDT and CDR2 is YNNKEL (reference sequence). In DNA form, the CDR3 reads TGTGCCAGCAGCCAAGAAGGAGAGCAGTTCTTC. It codes for CASSQEGEQFF.

This clonotype showed up just a few times. The J gene is TRBJ2-6, the V gene TRBV24-1; unclear D gene. Per the germline V gene, CDR1 is KGHDR and CDR2 is SFDVKD. Trimming removed 4 bases at V and 0 bases at J, with 12 bases between. The CDR3 consists of 17 residues. CDR3 sequence reads: CATSEPVSISGANVLTF. The DNA of the CDR3 is TGTGCCACCAGTGAACCCGTCTCCATCTCTGGGGCCAACGTCCTGACTTTC.

This clonotype has just one count. The chain is built from TRBV20-1 and TRBJ2-7; no clear D gene. Germline assignment: CDR1 DFQATT and CDR2 SNEGSKA (reference sequence). V shed 3 bases and J shed 0 bases, with 18 bases lying between them. The CDR3 has 16 amino acids. Here the CDR3 reads CSASHLGFPSSYEQYF. CDR3 in DNA: TGCAGTGCTAGCCACCTTGGGTTCCCCAGCTCCTACGAGCAGTACTTC.

The V call is TRBV6-6, the J call TRBJ2-1, with D perhaps matching TRBD1 (6 bases). CDR1 and CDR2 from the germline V gene are MNHNY and SVGAGI (reference sequence). V was clipped by 2 bases and J by 10 bases, with 12 bases between them. The CDR3 totals 13 residues. The CDR3: CASSYSGQNEQFF. The CDR3 bases are TGTGCCAGCAGTTACAGTGGACAGAACGAGCAGTTCTTC.

This clonotype was observed a handful of times. V usage is TRBV20-1 and J usage is TRBJ1-6, with a tentative D call TRBD1 (5 bases). From germline, CDR1 is DFQATT and CDR2 SNEGSKA (reference sequence). This CDR3 has 13 residues. Trimming stripped 6 bases from V and 9 bases from J, with 15 bases between. The CDR3 DNA follows: TGCAGTGCAAGCGGGGGAAGTAGTTCACCCCTCCACTTT. Translation: CSASGGSSSPLHF.

This clonotype came up many times. The rearrangement uses TRBV10-3 and TRBJ2-7, with a possible D match to TRBD2 (6 bases). V shed 4 bases and J shed 0 bases, with 16 bases lying between them. Germline V gene sequence: CDR1 ENHRY, CDR2 SYGVKD. The CDR3 has 16 residues. The CDR3: CAISALGGMSSYEQYF. As DNA, the CDR3 is TGTGCCATCAGTGCCCTCGGCGGGATGAGCTCCTACGAGCAGTACTTC.

This clonotype was counted a few times. The chain recombines TRBV6-1 with TRBJ1-1, with D uncertain. CDR1 is MNHNS and CDR2 is SASEGT in the germline V gene. Trimming removed 6 bases from V and 1 base from J, with 9 bases in between. The CDR3 length is 13 residues. The CDR3 reads CASSWVGNTEAFF. CDR3 bases: TGTGCCAGCAGCTGGGTGGGGAACACTGAAGCTTTCTTT.

A few counts support this clonotype. The J gene is TRBJ2-2, the V gene TRBV4-3; D gene uncertain. Germline CDR1 LGHNA, CDR2 YSLEER. This CDR3 has 15 residues. Trimming removed 0 bases from V and 5 bases from J, with 10 bases in between. CDR3 DNA: TGCGCCAGCAGCCAAGATTCCGCAGTAACCGGGGAGCTGTTTTTT. Residues: CASSQDSAVTGELFF.

This chain joins TRBV24-1 and TRBJ2-1; D is perhaps TRBD1 (5 bases). The CDR3 spans 14 residues. CDR1 and CDR2 (germline): KGHDR, SFDVKD. V gave up 2 bases and J gave up 6 bases, with 10 bases separating them. This CDR3 is CATSDSGRGNEQFF. The DNA for the CDR3 is TGTGCCACCAGTGATTCCGGTAGGGGCAATGAGCAGTTCTTC.

This clonotype was observed a few times. Here the CDR3 DNA reads TGTGCCAGCAGTTACTCTAGCGGGGGCCTAGGGAGCACAGATACGCAGTATTTT. It yields the protein CASSYSSGGLGSTDTQYF. The chain links TRBV6-5 to TRBJ2-3, with 9 bases that match TRBD2. CDR3 length equals 18 residues. The germline V gene has CDR1 MNHEY and CDR2 SVGAGI. V lost 0 bases, J lost 0 bases, and 7 bases stayed unmatched.

This clonotype was counted between two and nine times. This chain joins TRBV9 and TRBJ2-1; maybe TRBD1 (6 bases). The V and J ends lost 2 bases and 10 bases respectively, with 13 bases between them. This CDR3 contains 13 residues. CDR1 is SGDLS, CDR2 YYNGEE, per germline. Written as DNA, the CDR3 is TGTGCCAGCAGCGTCCTCCCGAGGGGGGAGCAGTTCTTC. Translating gives CASSVLPRGEQFF.

This clonotype was detected a few times. The chain uses TRBV5-1 and TRBJ1-2, with D maybe TRBD1 (5 bases). The germline V and J ends were trimmed by 1 base and 8 bases, with 15 bases remaining between them. The V gene's germline CDR1 is SGHRS and CDR2 YFSETQ. The CDR3 consists of 14 residues. The CDR3 DNA reads as TGCGCCAGCAGCTTGTTTCGCCAGGGTAGGGGCTACACCTTC. Residues: CASSLFRQGRGYTF.

The J gene is TRBJ1-1, the V gene TRBV24-1, with unresolved D. Germline V gives CDR1 KGHDR, CDR2 SFDVKD. The V end lost 5 bases, the J end lost 4 bases, and 7 bases lay between the germline ends. CDR3 length: 12 residues. The CDR3 region has the DNA TGTGCCACCAGTGGAGTGGGCACTGAAGCTTTCTTT. Residues: CATSGVGTEAFF.

This clonotype was recorded a few times. This chain uses TRBV10-3 with TRBJ2-7, with 8 bases fitting TRBD1. The CDR3 is made up of 14 amino acids. V lost 3 bases, J lost 3 bases, and 4 bases stayed unmatched. CDR1 is ENHRY, CDR2 SYGVKD, per germline. CDR3 in amino acids: CAISDRQGSYEQYF. As DNA, the CDR3 is TGTGCCATCAGTGATCGACAGGGGAGCTACGAGCAGTACTTC.

This clonotype was observed a few times. The chain employs TRBV7-8 and TRBJ2-7; 8 positions match TRBD1. Germline values: CDR1 SGHVS, CDR2 FQNEAQ. Losses at the gene ends were 5 bases for V and 3 bases for J; bases not matched to a gene: 6. The CDR3 contains 14 residues. The chain's CDR3 is CASSTGTGIYEQYF. CDR3 nucleotides: TGTGCCAGCAGCACCGGGACAGGAATCTACGAGCAGTACTTC. The complete variable domain, with remaining parts taken from reference TRBV7-8 and TRBJ2-7, reads GAGVSQSPRYKVAKRGQDVALRCDPISGHVSLFWYQQALGQGPEFLTYFQNEAQLDKSGLPSDRFFAERPEGSVSTLKIQRTQQEDSAVYLCASSTGTGIYEQYFGPGTRLTVT.

The rearrangement links TRBV10-3 to TRBJ2-3; D is unclear. This CDR3 has 15 amino acids. Trimming removed 2 bases at V and 0 bases at J, with 9 bases between. CDR1 and CDR2 (germline): ENHRY, SYGVKD. The CDR3 protein is CAISERLGSTDTQYF. The CDR3 DNA reads TGTGCCATCAGTGAGAGGCTAGGAAGCACAGATACGCAGTATTTT.

This clonotype was picked up a small number of times. The chain links TRBV28 to TRBJ1-5, with 8 bases matching TRBD1. This CDR3 is built from 16 residues. With V trimmed by 2 bases and J by 4 bases, 7 bases remained unmatched. Germline loops: CDR1 MDHEN, CDR2 SYDVKM. CDR3 sequence reads: CASSLLRDRWNQPQHF. CDR3 DNA sequence: TGTGCCAGCAGTTTACTCCGGGACAGGTGGAATCAGCCCCAGCATTTT.

This clonotype appeared a few times. J is TRBJ2-1 and V is TRBV7-2, with D perhaps being TRBD1 or TRBD2 (5 bases each). The germline V and J ends were trimmed by 6 bases and 8 bases, with 20 bases remaining between them. The CDR3 totals 15 residues. Germline assignment: CDR1 SGHTA and CDR2 FQGNSA. The chain's CDR3 is CASRFNWRQGHEQFF. DNA of the CDR3: TGTGCCAGCAGATTTAACTGGAGGCAGGGCCATGAGCAGTTCTTC.

This clonotype was seen more than once but under ten times. The chain carries TRBV6-2 or TRBV6-3 and TRBJ2-7; the D is unclear. The germline V and J ends were trimmed by 2 bases and 6 bases, with 20 bases remaining between them. This CDR3 is built from 16 residues. Germline assignment: CDR1 MNHEY and CDR2 SVGEGT. The CDR3 coding sequence is TGTGCCAGCAGTTACATGACCGGGCCACCGCTTTTCGAGCAGTACTTC. Translating gives CASSYMTGPPLFEQYF.

The table lists this clonotype with a few counts. This chain uses TRBV2 with TRBJ2-7, with a weak D call TRBD2 (5 bases). The CDR3 contains 14 residues. CDR1 is SNHLY and CDR2 is FYNNEI in the germline V gene. The V and J ends lost 4 bases and 4 bases respectively, with 14 bases between them. CDR3 region: CASSVAGSPYEQYF. The CDR3 DNA reads as TGTGCCAGCAGTGTGGCGGGCAGCCCATACGAGCAGTACTTC.

This clonotype was seen only a few times. The chain links TRBV7-2 to TRBJ2-7; D gene unclear. V lost 5 bases and J lost 2, with 13 bases in between. CDR3 size: 14 residues. Germline lookup yields CDR1 SGHTA and CDR2 FQGNSA. CDR3 nucleotide sequence: TGTGCCAGCAGCCAACAGCCTTCGGCCTACGAGCAGTACTTC. Translation: CASSQQPSAYEQYF.

This clonotype was seen a single time. The chain uses TRBV29-1 and TRBJ2-5, with 11 bases that match TRBD1. This CDR3 region has 15 residues. Germline loops: CDR1 SQVTM, CDR2 ANQGSEA. V trimming: 4 bases; J trimming: 4 bases; junction bases outside the gene matches: 8. The CDR3 protein is CSVGPGQGVGETQYF. The CDR3 bases are TGCAGCGTTGGACCGGGACAGGGGGTAGGAGAGACCCAGTACTTC. Based on the CDR3 plus reference TRBV29-1 and TRBJ2-5, the full variable domain is SAVISQKPSRDICQRGTSLTIQCQVDSQVTMMFWYRQQPGQSLTLIATANQGSEATYESGFVIDKFPISRPNLTFSTLTVSNMSPEDSSIYLCSVGPGQGVGETQYFGPGTRLLVL.

DNA of the CDR3: TGTGCCAGCAGTTTTCAGGGACTAAATGAAAAACTGTTTTTT. It is translated as CASSFQGLNEKLFF. This chain joins TRBV12-3 or TRBV12-4 and TRBJ1-4, with D perhaps TRBD1 (5 bases). This CDR3 region has 14 residues. Trimming removed 3 bases from V and 5 bases from J, with 10 bases in between.

V and J are TRBV10-3 and TRBJ2-7; perhaps TRBD1 as D (6 bases). Trimming left V 3 bases short and J 0 bases short, with 9 bases between. Germline CDR1 and CDR2: ENHRY and SYGVKD. This CDR3 comprises 14 residues. In DNA form, the CDR3 reads TGTGCCATCAGTGACAGGACAGACTCCTACGAGCAGTACTTC. It yields the protein CAISDRTDSYEQYF.

This clonotype was found many times. The chain has TRBV2 and TRBJ2-6, with D possibly matching TRBD2 (5 bases). This CDR3 comprises 15 residues. V was trimmed by 2 bases and J by 0 bases, leaving 5 bases between them. Germline lookup yields CDR1 SNHLY and CDR2 FYNNEI. For the CDR3, the DNA is TGTGCCAGCAGTGAACGGGGCTCTGGGGCCAACGTCCTGACTTTC. This codes for CASSERGSGANVLTF.

The chain has TRBV20-1 and TRBJ2-1; 12 bases agree with TRBD2. The CDR3 consists of 14 residues. Per germline, CDR1 DFQATT and CDR2 SNEGSKA (reference sequence). V shed 6 bases and J 7 bases; nucleotides not matched to a gene: 7. This CDR3 is CSAIGLAGSNEQFF. In DNA, the CDR3 is TGCAGTGCCATAGGACTAGCGGGGAGTAATGAGCAGTTCTTC.

The chain uses TRBV3-1 and TRBJ2-3; 9 bases map to TRBD1. CDR1 is LGHDT, CDR2 YNNKEL, per germline (reference sequence). The J segment lost 4 bases and the V segment lost 1 base, leaving 0 bases of the junction unmatched. The CDR3 runs to 14 residues. CDR3 coding DNA: TGTGCCAGCAGCCAAGGGGACAGGGCAGATACGCAGTATTTT. Translation: CASSQGDRADTQYF.

The chain links TRBV4-1 to TRBJ2-7, with 8 positions matching TRBD2. From germline, CDR1 is MGHRA and CDR2 YSYEKL. This CDR3 comprises 15 residues. V dropped 4 bases and J dropped 5; count of bases not matched to a gene: 10. The CDR3 loop reads CASSRTSFLRHEQYF. The CDR3 DNA reads TGCGCCAGCAGCCGGACTAGCTTTTTAAGGCACGAGCAGTACTTC.

This clonotype has just a few counts. J is TRBJ1-5 and V is TRBV12-3 or TRBV12-4; 8 bases line up with TRBD1. CDR3 length equals 15 residues. The junction had 8 bases not matched to a gene; V was cut back by 5 bases and J by 5 bases. CDR3 DNA: TGTGCCAGCAGTCCGGGGACAGGTCGGGATCAGCCCCAGCATTTT. It yields the protein CASSPGTGRDQPQHF.

This chain connects TRBV7-9 to TRBJ2-5; D call uncertain. The V gene lost 3 bases and the J gene lost 1 base, with 9 bases spanning the gap. CDR1 SEHNR and CDR2 FQNEAQ come from the germline V gene (reference sequence). There are 14 residues in the CDR3. The CDR3 loop reads CASSFMGVQETQYF. Written as DNA, the CDR3 is TGTGCCAGCAGCTTTATGGGCGTCCAAGAGACCCAGTACTTC.